This T cell receptor beta chain is from a study of neoadjuvant nivolumab and ipilimumab in lung cancer. Generated by immunoSEQ multiplex PCR, the TCRdb table keeps only in-frame clones and is missing some. Of 10,000 to 15,000 clones in the sample, more than 90% were seen once. Worth noting for this clone: Its target is unknown.

Overall study findings and caveats: A small number of samples were TCR sequenced.

The CDR3 runs 13 residues. Germline lookup yields CDR1 MNHEY and CDR2 SMNVEV (reference sequence). With 5 bases clipped from V and 4 bases from J, the junction kept 2 bases outside the gene matches. The rearrangement links TRBV27 to TRBJ2-5, with 9 positions matching TRBD1. This receptor was identified in an adult with non-small cell lung cancer. The source was peripheral blood, collected after neoadjuvant nivolumab, alone or with ipilimumab, at or shortly before surgery. CDR3 DNA sequence: TGTGCCAGCAGTAACAGGGGGCGAGAGACCCAGTACTTC. As protein: CASSNRGRETQYF.